This passage covers 26 T cell receptor beta chains from one sample sequenced in a study of blood T cell repertoires in COVID-19. Libraries were prepared by immunoSEQ multiplex PCR; TCRdb keeps only in-frame clonotypes and omits some of them. The data show fewer than 250,000 clones, 83% seen once. What was sequenced was peripheral blood. These receptors originate from a woman between 35 and 50 years old with active or convalescent COVID-19.

The V call is TRBV7-9, the J call TRBJ1-2; D is uncertain. This CDR3 comprises 14 residues. The ends were cut back, 5 bases at V and 5 bases at J, with 15 bases in the middle. CDR1 SEHNR and CDR2 FQNEAQ come from the germline V gene (reference sequence). CDR3 protein: CASSGSDTIYGYTF. Written as DNA, the CDR3 is TGTGCCAGCAGCGGATCTGACACAATATATGGCTACACCTTC.

The gene calls are TRBV13 and TRBJ2-7; D is perhaps TRBD1 (5 bases). This CDR3 is built from 15 residues. CDR1 is PRHDT and CDR2 is FYEKMQ in the germline V gene (reference sequence). Trimming took 4 bases from V and 5 from J, leaving 18 bases between them. CDR3 region: CASSYWTEGAHEQYF. The CDR3 coding sequence is TGTGCCAGCAGCTACTGGACCGAAGGGGCCCACGAGCAGTACTTC.

This clone was counted a single time. The CDR3 DNA sequence: TGTGCCAGCAGTGAAGTCCGGGGGGCCTGGGGCAATCAGCCCCAGCATTTT. Encoded protein: CASSEVRGAWGNQPQHF. The chain has TRBV6-1 and TRBJ1-5; tentative D call: TRBD1 (6 bases). V was cut by 1 base and J by 2 bases, with 15 bases left in between. This CDR3 spans 17 amino acids. Germline V CDR1 and CDR2: MNHNS, SASEGT.

The chain carries TRBV4-1 and TRBJ2-3; no clear D. The CDR3 has 13 residues. Germline CDR1 MGHRA, CDR2 YSYEKL. The V end lost 0 bases, the J end lost 3 bases, and 4 bases lay between the germline ends. Here the CDR3 reads CASSQDRTDTQYF. CDR3 in DNA: TGCGCCAGCAGCCAAGATCGGACAGATACGCAGTATTTT.

The chain couples TRBV30 to TRBJ2-1, with a possible D match to TRBD1 (6 bases). The CDR3 loop spans 14 amino acids. Germline V CDR1 and CDR2: GTSNPN, SVGIG (reference sequence). V was trimmed by 4 bases and J by 4 bases, leaving 14 bases between them. The CDR3 sequence: CAWTGVTGYNEQFF. In nucleotides, the CDR3 is TGTGCCTGGACAGGGGTTACGGGTTACAATGAGCAGTTCTTC.

A remark on this clone: Germline is not matched at one junction end, which may reflect a read error. The V gene is TRBV9, the J gene TRBJ1-3; no firm D call. The CDR3 runs 14 residues. Germline CDR1 and CDR2: SGDLS and YYNGEE. The CDR3 nucleotides are TGTGCCAGCAGCCCCCAGGACTCTGGAAGCACCATATATTTT. Translation: CASSPQDSGSTIYF.

The chain uses TRBV3-1 (or the pseudogene TRBV3-2) and TRBJ1-4, with D possibly matching TRBD1 (5 bases). The CDR3 loop spans 14 amino acids. Deletions cut 5 bases from V and 3 bases from J, with 10 bases between. The germline gives CDR1 LGHDT, CDR2 YNNKEL (reference sequence). DNA for the CDR3: TGTGCCAGCAGCAAGGGGAGGGCTAATGAAAAACTGTTTTTT. Its protein is CASSKGRANEKLFF.

The V and J genes are TRBV12-3 or TRBV12-4 and TRBJ2-7, with unresolved D. There are 12 residues in the CDR3. V was cut by 5 bases and J by 4 bases, with 9 bases left in between. CDR3 loop: CASSTQDYEQYF. The CDR3, as DNA: TGTGCCAGCAGTACTCAAGATTACGAGCAGTACTTC.

This sequence joins TRBV10-3 and TRBJ1-1; D uncertain. Deletions cut 7 bases from V and 8 bases from J, with 11 bases between. The V gene's germline CDR1 is ENHRY and CDR2 SYGVKD. The CDR3 has 11 residues. CDR3 DNA sequence: TGTGCCATCAAGGCTACGGAGGAAGCTTTCTTT. Translation gives CAIKATEEAFF.

The CDR3 region is CASSQDRRSPLHF. CDR3 in DNA: TGTGCCAGCAGCCAAGATAGGAGATCACCCCTCCACTTT. The chain is built from TRBV3-1 (or the pseudogene TRBV3-2) and TRBJ1-6; D remains ambiguous. The length of the CDR3 is 13 residues. Germline-derived CDR1 and CDR2 are LGHDT and YNNKEL (reference sequence). Trimming pared 0 bases from V and 10 bases from J, leaving 7 bases between.

The J gene is TRBJ1-5, the V gene TRBV7-2, with D maybe TRBD1 (5 bases). The CDR3 totals 15 residues. CDR1 and CDR2 from the germline V gene are SGHTA and FQGNSA. V lost 5 bases and J lost 0, with 11 bases in between. The CDR3: CASSPGLYSNQPQHF. In DNA form, the CDR3 reads TGTGCCAGCAGCCCGGGACTCTATAGCAATCAGCCCCAGCATTTT. Looking up the rest from reference TRBV7-2 and TRBJ1-5 gives the full variable domain: GAGVSQSPSNKVTEKGKDVELRCDPISGHTALYWYRQSLGQGLEFLIYFQGNSAPDKSGLPSDRFSAERTGGSVSTLTIQRTQQEDSAVYLCASSPGLYSNQPQHFGDGTRLSIL.

The chain couples TRBV3-1 (or the pseudogene TRBV3-2) to TRBJ1-2; 8 positions agree with TRBD1. CDR3 length: 14 amino acids. V shed 6 bases and J 2 bases; nucleotides not matched to a gene: 5. Looked up from germline, CDR1 is LGHDT and CDR2 is YNNKEL (reference sequence). The CDR3 DNA sequence: TGTGCCAGCAGTTGGACAGGGAGGAACTATGGCTACACCTTC. It specifies CASSWTGRNYGYTF.

This clone was seen once. This chain joins TRBV24-1 and TRBJ1-5; 7 bases match TRBD1. V trimming: 9 bases; J trimming: 0 bases; junction bases outside the gene matches: 10. The CDR3 runs 16 residues. Germline V gene lookup returns CDR1 KGHDR and CDR2 SFDVKD. This CDR3 is CATAGTAAYSNQPQHF. The CDR3 coding sequence is TGTGCCACCGCCGGGACAGCCGCTTATAGCAATCAGCCCCAGCATTTT.

This chain links TRBV11-3 with TRBJ2-1; D is perhaps TRBD1 (7 bases). V lost 5 bases to trimming and J lost 7 bases, with 21 bases between them. CDR1 and CDR2 from the germline V gene are SGHNT and YENEEA. The CDR3 is 16 amino acids. CDR3 in DNA: TGTGCCAGCAGCCTTTCTGGGACAGCGGAGGGAAATGAGCAGTTCTTC. Protein: CASSLSGTAEGNEQFF.

V usage is TRBV29-1 and J usage is TRBJ2-5, with no clear D. Between the trimmed V and J ends, which lost 3 bases and 5 bases, there was a span of 19 bases. The V gene's germline CDR1 is SQVTM and CDR2 ANQGSEA. The CDR3 has 15 amino acids. The CDR3 is CSVDSYPVVRETQYF. The CDR3 region has the DNA TGCAGCGTTGATTCTTACCCCGTCGTCCGGGAGACCCAGTACTTC.

This clone has only one observation. The V gene is TRBV4-2, the J gene TRBJ2-4, with D possibly TRBD2 on 5 matching bases. Germline CDR1 LGHNA, CDR2 YNFKEQ. The CDR3 loop spans 15 amino acids. V was shortened by 0 bases and J by 1 base, with 7 bases between the two germline ends. CDR3 loop: CASSQDPGAKNIQYF. CDR3 nucleotides: TGTGCCAGCAGCCAAGATCCGGGGGCCAAAAACATTCAGTACTTC.

The chain is built from TRBV6-5 and TRBJ1-6; D is perhaps TRBD1 (6 bases). Germline V gene lookup returns CDR1 MNHEY and CDR2 SVGAGI. V lost 5 bases and J lost 5, with 10 bases in between. CDR3 size: 14 residues. The CDR3 coding sequence is TGTGCCAGCAGTCAACGGACAGATAATTCACCCCTCCACTTT. Translating it yields CASSQRTDNSPLHF.

This chain links TRBV7-2 with TRBJ1-1; perhaps TRBD1 as D (6 bases). Germline loops: CDR1 SGHTA, CDR2 FQGNSA. V gave up 5 bases and J gave up 3 bases, with 16 bases separating them. CDR3 size: 15 residues. Here the CDR3 reads CASSHFRGQDTEAFF. The DNA of the CDR3 is TGTGCCAGCAGCCACTTCAGGGGCCAGGACACTGAAGCTTTCTTT. Complete variable domain (other parts from reference TRBV7-2 and TRBJ1-1): GAGVSQSPSNKVTEKGKDVELRCDPISGHTALYWYRQSLGQGLEFLIYFQGNSAPDKSGLPSDRFSAERTGGSVSTLTIQRTQQEDSAVYLCASSHFRGQDTEAFFGQGTRLTVV.

The genes are TRBV10-1 and TRBJ1-6; D unclear. This CDR3 is 13 amino acids long. Per germline, CDR1 WNHNN and CDR2 SYGVQD (reference sequence). Trimming left V 8 bases short and J 6 bases short, with 11 bases between. The CDR3 is CASVEHLNSPLHF. The CDR3 DNA reads as TGCGCCAGCGTGGAGCACCTTAATTCACCCCTCCACTTT.

The V gene is TRBV20-1, the J gene TRBJ1-1; D gene uncertain. Germline CDR1 DFQATT, CDR2 SNEGSKA (reference sequence). The CDR3 spans 13 residues. The V gene lost 3 bases and the J gene lost 1 base, with 9 bases spanning the gap. The CDR3 region has the DNA TGCAGTGCTAGTCCGAGAGCGAACACTGAAGCTTTCTTT. Translation gives CSASPRANTEAFF.

In its sample, this clone was seen once. The gene calls are TRBV5-5 and TRBJ2-5; D remains unclear. The ends were cut back, 0 bases at V and 2 bases at J, with 8 bases in the middle. CDR3 length: 14 amino acids. Germline V gene data show CDR1 as SGHKS and CDR2 as YYEKEE (reference sequence). The CDR3 region has the DNA TGTGCCAGCAGCTTGGGAGGCGCTCAAGAGACCCAGTACTTC. This encodes CASSLGGAQETQYF.

The sample holds one count of this clone. The rearrangement uses TRBV5-1 and TRBJ2-1; 12 bases map to TRBD2. The trim removed 3 bases at V and 5 bases at J, leaving 3 bases unmatched. CDR1 is SGHRS, CDR2 YFSETQ, per germline. The CDR3 runs to 15 residues. CDR3 sequence: CASSSLAGGNNEQFF. The CDR3 DNA is TGCGCCAGCAGCTCCCTAGCGGGGGGGAACAATGAGCAGTTCTTC.

The gene calls are TRBV28 and TRBJ1-2; 8 nucleotides agree with TRBD1. Germline V gene data show CDR1 as MDHEN and CDR2 as SYDVKM. The CDR3 contains 17 residues. V lost 6 bases, J lost 5 bases, and 17 bases stayed unmatched. CDR3 protein: CASSENRGGEGGYGYTF. CDR3 nucleotides: TGTGCCAGCAGCGAAAACAGGGGGGGTGAGGGAGGGTATGGCTACACCTTC.

The chain couples TRBV7-9 to TRBJ2-7, with 10 bases fitting TRBD1. The germline V gene has CDR1 SEHNR and CDR2 FQNEAQ (reference sequence). Unmatched junction bases numbered 5, after V lost 1 base and J lost 2 bases. CDR3 length: 16 amino acids. CDR3 sequence (DNA): TGTGCCAGCAGCTTAGTCCGGACAGGGGGTACCTACGAGCAGTACTTC. Amino acid sequence: CASSLVRTGGTYEQYF. Full variable domain (outside the CDR3, taken from reference TRBV7-9 and TRBJ2-7): DTGVSQNPRHKITKRGQNVTFRCDPISEHNRLYWYRQTLGQGPEFLTYFQNEAQLEKSRLLSDRFSAERPKGSFSTLEIQRTEQGDSAMYLCASSLVRTGGTYEQYFGPGTRLTVT.

The V call is TRBV19, the J call TRBJ2-1, with TRBD2 matching 11 bases. Trimming removed 1 base from V and 6 bases from J; junction bases left unmatched: 5. The CDR3 extends over 16 amino acids. Looked up from germline, CDR1 is LNHDA and CDR2 is SQIVND (reference sequence). This CDR3 is CASSIVGTSGSNEQFF. The CDR3 DNA reads TGTGCCAGTAGTATAGTGGGGACTAGCGGATCCAATGAGCAGTTCTTC. The full variable domain, in which reference TRBV19 and TRBJ2-1 provide the parts outside the CDR3, is DGGITQSPKYLFRKEGQNVTLSCEQNLNHDAMYWYRQDPGQGLRLIYYSQIVNDFQKGDIAEGYSVSREKKESFPLTVTSAQKNPTAFYLCASSIVGTSGSNEQFFGPGTRLTVL.

V usage is TRBV10-3 and J usage is TRBJ1-1; TRBD1 matches 7 bases. CDR1 ENHRY and CDR2 SYGVKD come from the germline V gene. Trimming at V came to 3 bases and at J to 13 bases, leaving 14 bases not matched to a gene. The CDR3 length is 14 residues. The CDR3 nucleotides are TGTGCCATCAGTGACAAGGGTTACGGAACAGGGGTTTTCTTT. Encoded protein: CAISDKGYGTGVFF.